The 14 T cell receptor beta chains given below trace back to one sample, sequenced in a study of HIV-infected patients and healthy controls. The repertoire came from unfractionated whole blood and reflected all unsorted peripheral T cells. Reverse transcription used around 500 ng RNA and constant-region primers for alpha and beta. Using multiplexing indices, alpha and beta chain libraries were generated apart by chain-specific third strand synthesis. TCRdb re-analysed the 5' RACE reads in MiXCR, keeping a single row per CDR3 protein. The sample holds 10,000 to 15,000 distinct CDR3 sequences, roughly 10% seen once. Sequences were obtained from blood. The receptors stem from an adult in good health.

J is TRBJ1-6 and V is TRBV10-3; no reliable D call. The germline gives CDR1 ENHRY, CDR2 SYGVKD. The CDR3 consists of 15 residues. The V end lost 0 bases, the J end lost 7 bases, and 10 bases lay between the germline ends. This CDR3 reads CAISESRVPNSPLHF. CDR3 sequence (DNA): TGTGCCATCAGTGAGTCACGGGTCCCCAATTCACCCCTCCACTTT.

This clonotype has at least ten counts. The chain employs TRBV6-6 and TRBJ1-5; unclear D gene. V was shortened by 2 bases and J by 3 bases, with 8 bases between the two germline ends. The CDR3 covers 14 residues. Germline V gives CDR1 MNHNY, CDR2 SVGAGI (reference sequence). The DNA for the CDR3 is TGTGCCAGCAGTTACATTGACCCCAATCAGCCCCAGCATTTT. Translated, it gives CASSYIDPNQPQHF.

This clonotype was observed many times. This rearrangement joins TRBV4-1 to TRBJ1-2; D is perhaps TRBD1 (6 bases). The germline V gene encodes CDR1 MGHRA and CDR2 YSYEKL. The V gene lost 1 base and the J gene lost 6 bases, with 9 bases spanning the gap. The CDR3 is made up of 13 amino acids. The CDR3 loop reads CASSQASGDGYTF. The CDR3 bases are TGCGCCAGCAGCCAAGCGTCAGGGGATGGCTACACCTTC.

This chain links TRBV24-1 with TRBJ2-1; D uncertain. Trimming took off 4 bases at V and 9 bases at J, with 18 bases between the two ends. The V gene's germline CDR1 is KGHDR and CDR2 SFDVKD. CDR3 length: 15 residues. The DNA for the CDR3 is TGTGCCACCAGTGAAGGGTACGCATCAGGCAGTGAGCAGTTCTTC. Its protein is CATSEGYASGSEQFF.

This clonotype is medium-sized within its sample. The genes are TRBV3-1 and TRBJ2-7; D is unresolved. The CDR3 spans 14 residues. The germline gives CDR1 LGHDT, CDR2 YNNKEL (reference sequence). Deletions cut 0 bases from V and 9 bases from J, with 15 bases between. The DNA for the CDR3 is TGTGCCAGCAGCCAAGATATCGGGCTACCTTTGCAGTACTTC. Amino acid sequence: CASSQDIGLPLQYF.

In this sample, this clonotype is medium-sized. The CDR3 nucleotides read TGTGCCAGCAGCCCACGGACGGGACAGCGGAACACTGAAGCTTTCTTT. Encoded protein: CASSPRTGQRNTEAFF. The chain carries TRBV28 and TRBJ1-1; 7 bases agree with TRBD1. Germline V gene sequence: CDR1 MDHEN, CDR2 SYDVKM. The trim removed 6 bases at V and 1 base at J, leaving 11 bases unmatched. The CDR3 has 16 amino acids.

The chain employs TRBV6-2 or TRBV6-3 and TRBJ2-7; 12 bases map to TRBD2. CDR3 length: 17 residues. CDR1 MNHEY and CDR2 SVGEGT come from the germline V gene. Trimming took 6 bases from V and 2 from J; bases not matched to a gene: 11. Here the CDR3 reads CASRRLAGADWPYEQYF. CDR3 nucleotide sequence: TGTGCCAGCAGACGACTAGCGGGAGCTGACTGGCCCTACGAGCAGTACTTC.

This clonotype was seen a handful of times. The chain joins TRBV28 to TRBJ1-5; tentative D call: TRBD1 (6 bases). In germline, CDR1 is MDHEN, CDR2 SYDVKM. Trimming cost V 3 bases and J 7 bases, with 13 bases left between them. CDR3 length: 14 residues. CDR3 DNA sequence: TGTGCCAGCAGTTTGGTACAGGGAGGCCAGCCCCAGCATTTT. It encodes CASSLVQGGQPQHF.

This clonotype was seen many times. The rearrangement uses TRBV7-3 and TRBJ2-3, with D unclear. Germline-derived CDR1 and CDR2 are SGHTA and FQGTGA. V dropped 2 bases and J dropped 1 base, with 7 bases sitting between them. The length of the CDR3 is 14 residues. The CDR3 DNA sequence: TGTGCCAGCAGCTTACTTGTGGGCACAGATACGCAGTATTTT. As protein: CASSLLVGTDTQYF.

Relative to its sample, this clonotype is medium-sized (0.01 to 0.1%). J is TRBJ2-3 and V is TRBV5-1; D unresolved. V was clipped by 4 bases and J by 3 bases, with 12 bases between them. The germline V gene encodes CDR1 SGHRS and CDR2 YFSETQ. The CDR3 totals 14 residues. The DNA of the CDR3 is TGCGCCAGCAGCCCGCGGAGTCCAACAGATACGCAGTATTTT. Protein: CASSPRSPTDTQYF.

The chain joins TRBV29-1 to TRBJ2-2; D is possibly TRBD1 (5 bases). The CDR3 loop spans 12 amino acids. V was clipped by 4 bases and J by 4 bases, with 7 bases between them. Looked up from germline, CDR1 is SQVTM and CDR2 is ANQGSEA. The CDR3 bases are TGCAGCGTTGTCAGGGCCACCGGGGAGCTGTTTTTT. Translated, it gives CSVVRATGELFF.

CDR3 loop: CASRPGPINSPLHF. DNA for the CDR3: TGTGCCAGCAGGCCCGGACCGATTAATTCACCCCTCCACTTT. V and J are TRBV12-3 or TRBV12-4 and TRBJ1-6, with D unclear. CDR3 length: 14 residues. Trimming stripped 6 bases from V and 6 bases from J, with 12 bases between.

This clonotype was detected ten times or more. This chain joins TRBV20-1 and TRBJ1-6, with a weak D call TRBD1 (6 bases). Looked up from germline, CDR1 is DFQATT and CDR2 is SNEGSKA (reference sequence). V shed 5 bases and J shed 0 bases, with 11 bases lying between them. The CDR3 has 15 residues. CDR3 amino acids: CSADTDSSYNSPLHF. CDR3 coding DNA: TGCAGTGCTGACACGGACAGCTCCTATAATTCACCCCTCCACTTT.

This clonotype was recorded at least ten times. The CDR3 bases are TGTGCCACTACCTCGGGGCTCGTCGAAGAGACCCAGTACTTC. Protein: CATTSGLVEETQYF. The rearrangement uses TRBV6-1 and TRBJ2-5; either TRBD1 or TRBD2 may supply D (5 bases each). CDR1 and CDR2 (germline): MNHNS, SASEGT. The CDR3 totals 14 residues. Trimming removed 10 bases from V and 3 bases from J, with 18 bases in between.